This T cell receptor (beta chain) emerged from a study of T cells in Graves' hyperthyroidism and ophthalmopathy. Overall study findings and caveats: Most clonotypes expanded in the thyroid (above 0.001) were also present in blood.

Germline assignment: CDR1 SGDLS and CDR2 YYNGEE. There are 15 residues in the CDR3. Trimming took 5 bases from V and 2 from J, leaving 15 bases between them. Investigators excluded patients with uncontrolled infection, other autoimmune disease, pregnancy or lactation. Used for diagnoses were clinical symptoms, serum thyroxine and TRAb, thyroid ultrasound and orbital computed tomography. TCR beta CDR3 region amplification was performed from RNA transcripts. HTBI primers were the set used in a first-round RT-PCR of the TCR CDR3. TCRdb re-called the multiplex PCR reads with MiXCR, one entry per CDR3 protein. Of about 600,000 distinct CDR3 sequences listed, about 16% are singletons. Note on this clonotype: Its antigen is currently unknown.

This chain joins TRBV9 and TRBJ2-3, with D tentatively TRBD2 (6 bases). What was sequenced was blood. This TCR was sampled from a woman between 40 and 50 years old with Graves' ophthalmopathy. CDR3: CASSALADYTDTQYF. CDR3 nucleotide sequence: TGTGCCAGCAGTGCCTTAGCGGACTACACAGATACGCAGTATTTT.